Listed here are 25 T cell receptor beta chains from one sample, sequenced in a study of human T cells and chemical hapten exposure. In TCRdb, the RACE reads were re-called with MiXCR into one record per CDR3 protein. Among about 49,000 distinct CDR3 sequences, around a tenth were seen once, and the ten largest hold 4.5%. The time point was: patch test 1, 2 weeks after DPC sensitization. Specified treatment: therapeutic diphenylcyclopropenone sensitization with weekly scalp DPC. Here the sequenced sample was whole blood, taken in connection with sensitization to the hapten diphenylcyclopropenone (DPC). These receptors all stem from a woman aged 45-59 years with alopecia areata. Some clones in this sample may be carry-over from other donors' samples.

This clonotype was found a few times. The V and J genes are TRBV18 and TRBJ2-5; 7 bases match TRBD1. The V gene's germline CDR1 is KGHSH and CDR2 LQKENI. Trimming cost V 3 bases and J 2 bases; bases outside gene matches: 3. The CDR3 spans 14 residues. CDR3 loop: CASSPDRLQETQYF. The CDR3, as DNA: TGTGCCAGCTCACCGGACAGGTTACAAGAGACCCAGTACTTC.

This clonotype was observed at least ten times. This chain links TRBV3-1 with TRBJ2-7, with TRBD2 identical over 8 bases. Germline V gene data show CDR1 as LGHDT and CDR2 as YNNKEL (reference sequence). CDR3 size: 15 residues. The J segment lost 3 bases and the V segment lost 4 bases, leaving 8 bases of the junction unmatched. CDR3 nucleotides: TGTGCCAGCAGCCCCCCGGGAGGGGGGATCTACGAGCAGTACTTC. It is translated as CASSPPGGGIYEQYF.

This clonotype appeared a single time. The J gene is TRBJ1-2, the V gene TRBV7-2; 7 nucleotides line up with TRBD1. The CDR3 is made up of 15 amino acids. Per germline, CDR1 SGHTA and CDR2 FQGNSA. The V gene end was trimmed by 1 base and the J gene end by 4 bases; junction bases not matched to a gene: 6. Here the CDR3 DNA reads TGTGCCAGCAGCTTAGAGGACAGGCCGATCTATGGCTACACCTTC. Translated, it gives CASSLEDRPIYGYTF.

The chain joins TRBV7-9 to TRBJ2-7; 8 nucleotides match TRBD1. This CDR3 contains 15 residues. The V and J ends lost 1 base and 5 bases, in that order; junction bases with no gene match: 7. The germline V gene encodes CDR1 SEHNR and CDR2 FQNEAQ (reference sequence). The CDR3 is CASSLGDRGRHEQYF. The CDR3 DNA reads as TGTGCCAGCAGCTTAGGTGACAGGGGAAGGCACGAGCAGTACTTC.

This clonotype was seen at least ten times. The chain employs TRBV20-1 and TRBJ1-1, with a tentative D call TRBD1 (6 bases). V was shortened by 5 bases and J by 3 bases, with 10 bases between the two germline ends. The CDR3 runs to 12 residues. The germline V gene has CDR1 DFQATT and CDR2 SNEGSKA (reference sequence). CDR3 in DNA: TGCAGTGCTTCACAGGGAGACACTGAAGCTTTCTTT. This encodes CSASQGDTEAFF.

In DNA, the CDR3 is TGTGCCAGCAGTTTAATCGTCTCGGACAGGTTGAACACTGAAGCTTTCTTT. Translated: CASSLIVSDRLNTEAFF. The chain is built from TRBV28 and TRBJ1-1, with TRBD1 identical over 7 bases. Germline CDR1 and CDR2: MDHEN and SYDVKM. The CDR3 has 17 residues. V trimming: 2 bases; J trimming: 0 bases; junction bases outside the gene matches: 9.

This clonotype was counted a few times. The rearrangement uses TRBV4-3 and TRBJ1-4; tentatively, D is TRBD1 (6 bases). The CDR3 is 16 residues long. The V end was cut by 4 bases, the J end by 0 bases, with 12 bases between. Germline V lookup: CDR1 LGHNA, CDR2 YSLEER. CDR3 DNA sequence: TGCGCCAGCAGCCTGCTAAGGGGGGCAACTAATGAAAAACTGTTTTTT. Protein: CASSLLRGATNEKLFF.

The table lists this clonotype with many counts. This chain connects TRBV20-1 to TRBJ2-7; TRBD1 or TRBD2 may be the D gene (5 bases each). This CDR3 comprises 15 residues. V dropped 3 bases and J dropped 2 bases, with 17 bases sitting between them. Germline V gives CDR1 DFQATT, CDR2 SNEGSKA (reference sequence). CDR3 in amino acids: CSASSRGRGPYEQYF. CDR3 bases: TGCAGTGCTAGTTCCCGGGGCCGGGGACCCTACGAGCAGTACTTC.

The table lists this clonotype with many counts. The genes are TRBV10-3 and TRBJ1-1, with 7 bases aligning to TRBD1. V gave up 6 bases and J gave up 7 bases; unmatched junction bases: 8. The CDR3 sequence is 13 residues long. The germline CDR1 and CDR2 sequences are ENHRY and SYGVKD. CDR3 nucleotides: TGTGCCATCAGAGATGGGACAGAGATTGAAGCTTTCTTT. Protein sequence: CAIRDGTEIEAFF.

V usage is TRBV11-1 and J usage is TRBJ2-1, with D uncertain. CDR3 length: 13 residues. Per germline, CDR1 SGHAT and CDR2 FQDESV (reference sequence). The V end lost 3 bases, the J end lost 5 bases, and 8 bases lay between the germline ends. CDR3 sequence (DNA): TGTGCCAGCAGCTTGTCCCTGAACAATGAGCAGTTCTTC. Amino acids: CASSLSLNNEQFF.

This clonotype was observed at least ten times. The chain has TRBV20-1 and TRBJ2-3; 9 bases match TRBD2. CDR1 and CDR2 from the germline V gene are DFQATT and SNEGSKA (reference sequence). This CDR3 comprises 16 residues. The ends lost 3 bases at V and 2 bases at J; junction bases unmatched: 9. In nucleotides, the CDR3 is TGCAGTGCTAGCGTTGCGGGAGGGCCAATCACAGATACGCAGTATTTT. It translates to CSASVAGGPITDTQYF.

This clonotype was counted ten times or more. This chain links TRBV20-1 with TRBJ2-1; 15 bases are shared with TRBD2. The CDR3 is 17 amino acids. From germline, CDR1 is DFQATT and CDR2 SNEGSKA (reference sequence). The ends lost 5 bases at V and 9 bases at J; junction bases unmatched: 14. The DNA for the CDR3 is TGCAGTGCTTACTACCGGACTAGCGGGAGGGCCAGAGGTGAGCAGTTCTTC. Its translation: CSAYYRTSGRARGEQFF.

Many counts were recorded for this clonotype. The chain is built from TRBV7-9 and TRBJ2-2; D is tentatively TRBD1 or TRBD2 (5 bases each). The CDR3 consists of 17 residues. Germline V gene lookup returns CDR1 SEHNR and CDR2 FQNEAQ (reference sequence). Trimming stripped 5 bases from V and 5 bases from J, with 21 bases between. The CDR3 DNA reads as TGTGCCAGCAGCCAGCACCGGGGCGCAAAGATAACCGGGGAGCTGTTTTTT. As protein: CASSQHRGAKITGELFF. The full variable domain, with the rest looked up from reference TRBV7-9 and TRBJ2-2, is DTGVSQNPRHKITKRGQNVTFRCDPISEHNRLYWYRQTLGQGPEFLTYFQNEAQLEKSRLLSDRFSAERPKGSFSTLEIQRTEQGDSAMYLCASSQHRGAKITGELFFGEGSRLTVL.

This chain joins TRBV29-1 and TRBJ2-5; D may be TRBD1 (5 bases). Germline V lookup: CDR1 SQVTM, CDR2 ANQGSEA. Trimming pared 6 bases from V and 2 bases from J, leaving 10 bases between. The CDR3 runs to 12 residues. The chain's CDR3 is CSVRTSQETQYF. CDR3 DNA sequence: TGCAGCGTAAGGACAAGTCAAGAGACCCAGTACTTC.

There are many counts of this clonotype. This chain joins TRBV10-3 and TRBJ2-3, with TRBD2 matching 12 bases. The ends lost 4 bases at V and 6 bases at J; junction bases unmatched: 11. CDR1 is ENHRY, CDR2 SYGVKD, per germline. The CDR3 spans 17 residues. For the CDR3, the DNA is TGTGCCATCAGTGGAAGAAGACTAGCGGGAGAGTTGGATACGCAGTATTTT. Protein product: CAISGRRLAGELDTQYF.

This clonotype was observed at least ten times. The chain joins TRBV12-3 or TRBV12-4 to TRBJ1-3; TRBD1 aligns across 7 bases. With 5 bases clipped from V and 5 bases from J, the junction kept 9 bases outside the gene matches. The CDR3 covers 15 residues. The DNA for the CDR3 is TGTGCCAGCAGTACGACAGGGAGGGATCGAAACACCATATATTTT. This sequence encodes CASSTTGRDRNTIYF.

The count of this clonotype is one. The CDR3 nucleotides read TGCAGTGCAGCACAGGGTCGAGATCAGCCCCAGCATTTT. Residues: CSAAQGRDQPQHF. This sequence joins TRBV20-1 and TRBJ1-5, with D perhaps matching TRBD1 (6 bases). V gave up 6 bases and J gave up 5 bases, with 14 bases separating them. The CDR3 extends over 13 amino acids. Germline values: CDR1 DFQATT, CDR2 SNEGSKA (reference sequence).

This clonotype was detected many times. The chain has TRBV6-1 and TRBJ2-3, with 9 nucleotides matching TRBD2. Germline V CDR1 and CDR2: MNHNS, SASEGT. This CDR3 has 17 amino acids. Trimming removed 6 bases from V and 5 bases from J; junction bases left unmatched: 15. The chain's CDR3 is CASSGVAGALRGDTQYF. The CDR3 DNA reads TGTGCCAGCAGCGGCGTAGCGGGAGCCCTCAGGGGAGATACGCAGTATTTT.

Concerning this clonotype itself: This may arise from a read error, as a much more abundant clone is one base away. The rearrangement uses TRBV11-1 and TRBJ2-3; 8 bases fit TRBD1. The germline V gene has CDR1 SGHAT and CDR2 FQDESV (reference sequence). The CDR3 has 18 residues. In nucleotides, the CDR3 is TGTGCCAGCAGCTACCCGCCGGCAGGGGGCATTCGCACAGATACGCGGTATTTT. Encoded protein: CASSYPPAGGIRTDTRYF.

This clonotype was recorded a few times. The rearrangement uses TRBV12-3 or TRBV12-4 and TRBJ1-5; 8 bases map to TRBD1. V trimming: 1 base; J trimming: 4 bases; junction bases outside the gene matches: 6. The CDR3 is made up of 16 amino acids. CDR3 coding DNA: TGTGCCAGCAGTTTAGGGACAGGGATCTGGAATCAGCCCCAGCATTTT. Amino acid sequence: CASSLGTGIWNQPQHF.

This clonotype was recorded many times. The rearrangement links TRBV28 to TRBJ2-7, with D perhaps assigned TRBD1 or TRBD2 (5 bases each). The germline V gene encodes CDR1 MDHEN and CDR2 SYDVKM. Trimming pared 5 bases from V and 2 bases from J, leaving 16 bases between. CDR3 length equals 15 residues. The chain's CDR3 is CASSPSGTVTYEQYF. As DNA, the CDR3 is TGTGCCAGCAGTCCCTCCGGGACGGTAACCTACGAGCAGTACTTC.

This clonotype turned up a few times. V usage is TRBV11-3 and J usage is TRBJ1-4, with 7 bases aligning to TRBD1. This CDR3 spans 19 amino acids. CDR1 is SGHNT, CDR2 YENEEA, per germline. Trimming cost V 4 bases and J 3 bases; bases outside gene matches: 17. CDR3: CASSSRFYDRVSSNEKLFF. CDR3 DNA: TGTGCCAGCAGCTCCAGATTTTATGACAGGGTCTCGTCTAATGAAAAACTGTTTTTT. Full variable domain (remainder filled in from reference TRBV11-3 and TRBJ1-4): EAGVVQSPRYKIIEKKQPVAFWCNPISGHNTLYWYLQNLGQGPELLIRYENEEAVDDSQLPKDRFSAERLKGVDSTLKIQPAELGDSAVYLCASSSRFYDRVSSNEKLFFGSGTQLSVL.

In this sample, this clonotype turned up many times. The V and J genes are TRBV4-1 and TRBJ2-1; no definite D call. V was clipped by 0 bases and J by 4 bases, with 7 bases between them. The CDR3 totals 14 residues. Per the germline V gene, CDR1 is MGHRA and CDR2 is YSYEKL. In nucleotides, the CDR3 is TGCGCCAGCAGCCAAGATATTAGGTACAATGAGCAGTTCTTC. Its translation: CASSQDIRYNEQFF.

This clonotype was seen repeatedly, ten times or more. The chain employs TRBV28 and TRBJ1-2, with 9 bases aligning to TRBD1. The V gene's germline CDR1 is MDHEN and CDR2 SYDVKM. The V segment lost 6 bases and the J segment 7 bases; nucleotides outside the gene matches: 9. This CDR3 spans 14 amino acids. In DNA, the CDR3 is TGTGCCAGCAGCACCGGACAGGGGAGCTCTGGCTACACCTTC. It translates to CASSTGQGSSGYTF.

This sequence joins TRBV19 and TRBJ1-5; D uncertain. Germline-derived CDR1 and CDR2 are LNHDA and SQIVND (reference sequence). Trimming took 11 bases from V and 7 from J, leaving 15 bases between them. This CDR3 contains 12 residues. CDR3 DNA sequence: TGTGCCGTGGGCGGGGTCCACCAGCCCCAGCATTTT. Translating it yields CAVGGVHQPQHF.